This TCR beta chain was sequenced during a study of blood T cells in healthy people across ages. A J-beta primer mix and a sample-barcoded 5' primer were used in a second PCR of roughly 6 to 11 cycles. MiXCR was run by TCRdb on the 5' RACE reads, yielding one entry per CDR3 protein. Of about 1.5 million distinct CDR3 sequences in the sample, 35% to 45% were seen once. The study's findings and limits: In the absence of known donor CMV status, changes in expanded clonotypes were possibly confounded.

The CDR3 is made up of 15 amino acids. Germline assignment: CDR1 SGDLS and CDR2 YYNGEE. The V gene lost 0 bases and the J gene lost 6 bases, with 16 bases spanning the gap. This clonotype was found a few times. Its antigen is as yet unknown. This TCR was sampled from a woman younger than 35 in good health. The chain joins TRBV9 to TRBJ2-7, with D possibly being TRBD1 or TRBD2 (5 bases each). Source material: blood. The CDR3: CASSVDGREFGEQYF. The CDR3 DNA sequence: TGTGCCAGCAGCGTAGATGGCAGGGAGTTTGGCGAGCAGTACTTC.